Listed below are T cell receptor beta chains from one sample, sequenced in a study of metastatic and nonmetastatic thyroid tumors. TCRdb re-called clones via MiXCR from the PCR reads. The sample contains roughly 21,000 clones, over 25% of which appear only once. Sequences were obtained from blood. Every receptor here comes from a female donor with papillary thyroid cancer or a benign thyroid nodule (not recorded which). Some clones in this sample may be carry-over from other donors' samples. Each CDR3 is given with its conserved first and last residue.

j_call v_call cdr3_aa
TRBJ1-5 TRBV6-8 CASRTEIYKPQHF
TRBJ1-6 TRBV12-3/TRBV12-4 CASSQDRGNSPLHF
TRBJ2-7 TRBV5-1 CASSLAGNSYEQYF
TRBJ2-7 TRBV20-1 CSAIHSGSNYEQYF
TRBJ1-2 TRBV9 CASSQTVQVFDGYTF
TRBJ1-3 TRBV7-9 CASGADSGNTIYF
TRBJ2-1 TRBV6-1 CASSPVGMVHNEQFF
TRBJ2-7 TRBV6-2/TRBV6-3 CASSYRENDEQYF
TRBJ2-5 TRBV6-1 CASTIRAFQETQYF
TRBJ1-6 TRBV28 CASKKFRAGNSPLHF
TRBJ2-1 TRBV19 CASSKTGTGSYNEQFF
TRBJ2-3 TRBV2 CASSAGTASTDTQYF
TRBJ1-1 TRBV11-3 CASSPKTEAFF
TRBJ2-1 TRBV20-1 CSARDPRGQDMRFF
TRBJ1-2 TRBV11-2 CASSFYICSAVGYYGYTF
TRBJ2-7 TRBV12-3/TRBV12-4 CASSLTSGILWEQYF
TRBJ1-5 TRBV7-2 CASSRRTGNNQPQHF
TRBJ1-1 TRBV6-1 CASRTGAGAFF
TRBJ2-6 TRBV9 CASSVGQGPRSGANVLTF
TRBJ2-1 TRBV28 CASSYSGYEQFF
TRBJ2-1 TRBV28 CASSPQGPLNNEQFF
TRBJ2-7 TRBV27 CASSSRGGYYEQYF
TRBJ2-7 TRBV18 CASSPAGDEQYF
TRBJ2-3 TRBV27 CASSWARGSTQYF
TRBJ2-2 TRBV6-1 CASSPVSGGGTGELFF
TRBJ1-6 TRBV6-1 CASSETGTGGSPLHF
TRBJ1-1 TRBV4-1 CASSRNPGVSTDIEAFF
TRBJ1-2 TRBV6-2/TRBV6-3 CAAASRVERCTF
TRBJ1-2 TRBV4-2 CASSQERGFEGYGYTF
TRBJ2-7 TRBV18 CASSPPDFYSYEQYF
TRBJ2-1 TRBV29-1 CSVEVLAGEGEVQFF
TRBJ2-1 TRBV27 CASSPTRLASSYNEQFF
TRBJ1-2 TRBV6-1 CASSEAPGGGASGTF
TRBJ1-3 TRBV28 CASSSGVWSGNTIYF
TRBJ2-3 TRBV30 CAWTGLGTDTQYF
TRBJ2-2 TRBV2 CASQRVPTGELFF
TRBJ1-4 TRBV7-9 CASSFGGINEKLFF
TRBJ1-5 TRBV28 CASKEGNSNQPQHF
TRBJ2-7 TRBV12-3/TRBV12-4 CASSPGQGSYEQYF
TRBJ1-6 TRBV20-1 CSAREGGYNSPLHF
TRBJ2-2 TRBV6-6 CASSTRTDHTGELFF
TRBJ2-7 TRBV12-3/TRBV12-4 CASSPWGIEQYF
TRBJ2-1 TRBV5-1 CASSLYSSREQFF
TRBJ2-2 TRBV6-5 CASSYQGQAWLNTGELFF
TRBJ2-2 TRBV6-6 CASSYGTGLPGELFF
TRBJ2-1 TRBV4-2 CASSQEIAGVYNEQFF
TRBJ1-4 TRBV18 CASSQQGYNEKLFF
TRBJ1-5 TRBV7-8 CASSLGVLDQPQHF
TRBJ1-5 TRBV30 CAWSGRQYNQPQHF
TRBJ2-7 TRBV6-2/TRBV6-3 CASSPHRDREYEQYF
TRBJ2-3 TRBV12-3/TRBV12-4 CASRPRGQGSTDTQYF
TRBJ1-1 TRBV27 CASMYRGHPDTEAFF